These 21 T cell receptor beta chains were sequenced from one sample in a study of memory CD8 T cells in hepatitis C reinfection. Profiled with immunoSEQ multiplex PCR; TCRdb holds only in-frame clones, not every one. Altogether 35,000 to 50,000 clones are present, approximately 88% being singletons, with the ten largest covering more than 0.95%. Time point in this sample: peak reinfection, 3 to 8 weeks after reinfection detection. TCR sequencing was done directly ex vivo on sorted cells, without expansion in vitro. Material for sequencing was naive CD8+ T cells sorted from blood. The source of these receptors is a man younger than 30 with hepatitis C virus infection.

The V gene is TRBV5-6, the J gene TRBJ2-5; D is perhaps TRBD2 (6 bases). The CDR3 sequence is 16 residues long. Germline-derived CDR1 and CDR2 are SGHDT and YYEEEE. V was shortened by 4 bases and J by 4 bases, with 20 bases between the two germline ends. The CDR3 DNA reads as TGTGCCAGCAGCATGTCACGGGACTGGCGCGTAGAGACCCAGTACTTC. This codes for CASSMSRDWRVETQYF.

This chain connects TRBV6-5 to TRBJ2-3; 11 bases are shared with TRBD2. Germline V CDR1 and CDR2: MNHEY, SVGAGI. The CDR3 is made up of 15 amino acids. After removal of 5 bases from V and 0 bases from J, the junction contained 1 base not matched to a gene. The CDR3 DNA reads as TGTGCCAGCAGTCGGACTAGCGGGAGCACAGATACGCAGTATTTT. Protein sequence: CASSRTSGSTDTQYF.

J is TRBJ2-1 and V is TRBV27; D is unresolved. V lost 2 bases, J lost 1 base, and 9 bases lay in between. This CDR3 is built from 15 residues. Germline V lookup: CDR1 MNHEY, CDR2 SMNVEV (reference sequence). CDR3 DNA: TGTGCCAGCAGTTTAAACTCCTATTCCTACAATGAGCAGTTCTTC. This translates into CASSLNSYSYNEQFF.

V and J are TRBV11-2 and TRBJ1-1, with D maybe TRBD1 (5 bases). The CDR3 spans 14 residues. Germline V lookup: CDR1 SGHAT, CDR2 FQNNGV. With 0 bases removed from V and 5 bases from J, the gap between germline ends came to 10 bases. CDR3 DNA: TGTGCCAGCAGCTTAGATCGGGGGGGGACTGAAGCTTTCTTT. It codes for CASSLDRGGTEAFF.

V and J are TRBV11-2 and TRBJ1-1; D is possibly TRBD1 (5 bases). V lost 1 base to trimming and J lost 0 bases, with 12 bases between them. Germline-derived CDR1 and CDR2 are SGHAT and FQNNGV. This CDR3 is built from 16 residues. This CDR3 is CASSLGEAGMNTEAFF. CDR3 DNA: TGTGCCAGCAGCTTAGGAGAGGCAGGGATGAACACTGAAGCTTTCTTT. The complete variable domain, with remaining parts taken from reference TRBV11-2 and TRBJ1-1, reads EAGVAQSPRYKIIEKRQSVAFWCNPISGHATLYWYQQILGQGPKLLIQFQNNGVVDDSQLPKDRFSAERLKGVDSTLKIQPAKLEDSAVYLCASSLGEAGMNTEAFFGQGTRLTVV.

This chain links TRBV5-4 with TRBJ2-1, with D tentatively TRBD1 (5 bases). Per the germline V gene, CDR1 is SGHNT and CDR2 is YYREEE (reference sequence). This CDR3 has 14 amino acids. V shed 4 bases and J shed 4 bases, with 12 bases lying between them. CDR3 in amino acids: CASSLIDSYNEQFF. CDR3 DNA sequence: TGTGCCAGCAGCCTTATCGACAGTTACAATGAGCAGTTCTTC.

The genes are TRBV15 and TRBJ1-5; perhaps TRBD1 as D (6 bases). CDR3 length: 19 amino acids. Germline CDR1 and CDR2: LNHNV and YYDKDF (reference sequence). V was shortened by 5 bases and J by 0 bases, with 23 bases between the two germline ends. In DNA, the CDR3 is TGTGCCACCAGCTCAAGCTTTGGGACACTAGATTATAGCAATCAGCCCCAGCATTTT. Its translation: CATSSSFGTLDYSNQPQHF.

V usage is TRBV11-2 and J usage is TRBJ2-5; TRBD1 matches at 9 bases. This CDR3 has 17 residues. V dropped 5 bases and J dropped 2; count of bases not matched to a gene: 12. Per germline, CDR1 SGHAT and CDR2 FQNNGV. The CDR3 spells CASSGGQGFWEQETQYF. CDR3 DNA sequence: TGTGCCAGCAGCGGAGGACAGGGGTTTTGGGAGCAAGAGACCCAGTACTTC.

The V call is TRBV7-2, the J call TRBJ2-7; 11 bases map to TRBD2. CDR1 SGHTA and CDR2 FQGNSA come from the germline V gene. V was pared by 5 bases and J by 10 bases, with 7 bases of the junction left unmatched. CDR3 size: 13 residues. The CDR3 sequence is CASSTSGGQRQYV. In nucleotides, the CDR3 is TGTGCCAGCAGCACTAGCGGGGGTCAAAGACAGTACGTC.

The chain is built from TRBV19 and TRBJ2-2; 7 positions agree with TRBD2. The germline gives CDR1 LNHDA, CDR2 SQIVND (reference sequence). Trimming removed 3 bases from V and 5 bases from J; junction bases left unmatched: 3. The CDR3 length is 14 residues. The CDR3 bases are TGTGCCAGTAGTATCGGGACTATTACCGGGGAGCTGTTTTTT. Protein sequence: CASSIGTITGELFF.

The chain couples TRBV6-5 to TRBJ1-1, with 7 bases identical to TRBD1. The V and J ends lost 4 bases and 3 bases, in that order; junction bases with no gene match: 8. Germline CDR1 reads MNHEY; CDR2 reads SVGAGI. CDR3 length: 15 amino acids. The CDR3, as DNA: TGTGCCAGCAGTTCTCTGCAGGGGGGCCACACTGAAGCTTTCTTT. It specifies CASSSLQGGHTEAFF.

The CDR3 reads CASSPGLAVYNEQFF. CDR3 in DNA: TGTGCCAGCAGCCCGGGACTAGCGGTCTACAATGAGCAGTTCTTC. The chain couples TRBV7-2 to TRBJ2-1; 11 bases align to TRBD2. There are 15 residues in the CDR3. The trim removed 5 bases at V and 3 bases at J, leaving 3 bases unmatched. Germline V gene sequence: CDR1 SGHTA, CDR2 FQGNSA. The complete variable domain, with remaining parts taken from reference TRBV7-2 and TRBJ2-1, reads GAGVSQSPSNKVTEKGKDVELRCDPISGHTALYWYRQSLGQGLEFLIYFQGNSAPDKSGLPSDRFSAERTGGSVSTLTIQRTQQEDSAVYLCASSPGLAVYNEQFFGPGTRLTVL.

The V and J genes are TRBV6-1 and TRBJ2-1, with D possibly being TRBD2 (5 bases). Trimming took 2 bases from V and 7 from J, leaving 12 bases between them. The CDR3 extends over 14 amino acids. Germline loops: CDR1 MNHNS, CDR2 SASEGT. CDR3 nucleotides: TGTGCCAGCAGTGAAACCCAACCGGGGAATGAGCAGTTCTTC. Translating gives CASSETQPGNEQFF.

The chain is built from TRBV19 and TRBJ2-1; 10 positions match TRBD2. CDR3 length: 14 amino acids. The ends lost 2 bases at V and 7 bases at J; junction bases unmatched: 2. Germline CDR1 reads LNHDA; CDR2 reads SQIVND (reference sequence). CDR3 amino acids: CASSILAGENEQFF. CDR3 nucleotides: TGTGCCAGTAGTATACTAGCGGGAGAGAATGAGCAGTTCTTC.

A single count supports this clone. This chain links TRBV29-1 with TRBJ2-1; tentative D call: TRBD1 (5 bases). With 4 bases removed from V and 3 bases from J, the gap between germline ends came to 16 bases. The CDR3 extends over 15 amino acids. CDR1 is SQVTM and CDR2 is ANQGSEA in the germline V gene. The CDR3 region is CSVVGTGKNYNEQFF. CDR3 nucleotides: TGCAGCGTTGTCGGTACAGGAAAAAACTACAATGAGCAGTTCTTC.

The chain is built from TRBV5-4 and TRBJ2-7; D may be TRBD2 (6 bases). The CDR3 has 13 residues. The V and J ends lost 6 bases and 1 base respectively, with 11 bases between them. Germline V gene lookup returns CDR1 SGHNT and CDR2 YYREEE (reference sequence). The CDR3 protein is CASTLGGSYEQYF. CDR3 nucleotides: TGTGCCAGCACCCTTGGGGGGTCCTACGAGCAGTACTTC.

The chain links TRBV6-5 to TRBJ2-7; possible D gene TRBD2, 5 bases. Trimming shortened V by 2 bases and J by 5 bases, and 10 bases separated the two germline ends. Per germline, CDR1 MNHEY and CDR2 SVGAGI. The length of the CDR3 is 13 residues. This CDR3 is CASSYEGSHEQYF. For the CDR3, the DNA is TGTGCCAGCAGTTACGAGGGTTCCCACGAGCAGTACTTC.

V and J are TRBV2 and TRBJ2-5, with 11 bases that match TRBD2. This CDR3 spans 16 amino acids. Germline CDR1 SNHLY, CDR2 FYNNEI. Trimming cost V 1 base and J 5 bases; bases outside gene matches: 6. The CDR3 reads CASSEEIAGGRETQYF. In DNA, the CDR3 is TGTGCCAGCAGTGAAGAAATAGCGGGGGGGCGGGAGACCCAGTACTTC.

This chain uses TRBV7-6 with TRBJ1-6; the D gene is possibly TRBD1 (5 bases). The CDR3 is 14 residues long. The germline V gene has CDR1 SGHVS and CDR2 FNYEAQ. Trimming stripped 3 bases from V and 9 bases from J, with 12 bases between. The CDR3 sequence is CASSFGGGGSPLHF. The DNA of the CDR3 is TGTGCCAGCAGCTTTGGGGGGGGTGGTTCACCCCTCCACTTT.

The chain couples TRBV9 to TRBJ1-2; the match to TRBD1 covers 7 bases. The CDR3 sequence is 19 residues long. Germline V CDR1 and CDR2: SGDLS, YYNGEE. J was trimmed by 0 bases and V by 0 bases; bases with no gene match: 14. CDR3 coding DNA: TGTGCCAGCAGCGTAGAACCCCCCTCCAGGGGGGCAGCTAACTATGGCTACACCTTC. Its translation: CASSVEPPSRGAANYGYTF.

This chain uses TRBV28 with TRBJ2-3; D gene unclear. V lost 4 bases and J lost 6, with 14 bases in between. Germline CDR1 reads MDHEN; CDR2 reads SYDVKM. The CDR3 sequence is 14 residues long. Here the CDR3 reads CASSSRRRPDTQYF. CDR3 coding DNA: TGTGCCAGCAGTTCAAGGCGGCGGCCGGATACGCAGTATTTT.